This T cell receptor beta chain derives from a study of cytomegalovirus exposure and HLA in healthy donors. V shed 1 base, J shed 4 bases, and the junction held 8 bases outside the gene matches. The CDR3 consists of 16 residues. The germline V gene encodes CDR1 MNHNS and CDR2 SASEGT. The primer mix had 60 Vbeta and 13 Jbeta primers. Measured with immunoSEQ multiplex PCR; TCRdb has only the in-frame clones, and not every one. The sample holds 150,000 to 250,000 clones; around 78% are singletons and the top ten take approximately 2%. The V and J genes are TRBV6-1 and TRBJ2-7; 9 bases are a match to TRBD1. The source of this sequence is a man aged 25-45 years in good health and CMV-seronegative. The sample was PBMCs. The CDR3 DNA is TGTGCCAGCAGTGAAGGGTGGGGGACAGGGAGGTACGAGCAGTACTTC. Its protein product is CASSEGWGTGRYEQYF.